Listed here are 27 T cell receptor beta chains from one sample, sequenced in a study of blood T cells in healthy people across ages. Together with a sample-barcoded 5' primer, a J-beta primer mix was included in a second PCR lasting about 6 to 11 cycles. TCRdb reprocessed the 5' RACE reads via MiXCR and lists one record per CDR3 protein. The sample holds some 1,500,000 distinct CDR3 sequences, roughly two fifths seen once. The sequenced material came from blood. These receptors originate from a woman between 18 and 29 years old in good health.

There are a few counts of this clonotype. Here the CDR3 DNA reads TGTGCCAGCTCATCCCTCTGGGGGCAGGAAGTATTCACTGAAGCTTTCTTT. This codes for CASSSLWGQEVFTEAFF. The J gene is TRBJ1-1, the V gene TRBV18; possible D gene TRBD1, 6 bases. The V and J ends lost 5 bases and 4 bases respectively, with 23 bases between them. This CDR3 has 17 amino acids. CDR1 and CDR2 from the germline V gene are KGHSH and LQKENI.

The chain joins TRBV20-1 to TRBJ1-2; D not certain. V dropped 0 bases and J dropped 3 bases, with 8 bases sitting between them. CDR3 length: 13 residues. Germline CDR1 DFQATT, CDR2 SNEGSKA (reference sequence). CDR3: CSARDLGDYGYTF. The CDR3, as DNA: TGCAGTGCTAGAGATCTCGGAGACTATGGCTACACCTTC.

The CDR3 nucleotides are TGTGCCAGCAGGGGACAGGGGACGGAACTGATACGGACGCAGTATTTT. As protein: CASRGQGTELIRTQYF. This chain uses TRBV12-3 or TRBV12-4 with TRBJ2-3; 10 nucleotides align to TRBD1. J lost 9 bases, V lost 6 bases, and 15 bases had no gene match. The length of the CDR3 is 16 residues.

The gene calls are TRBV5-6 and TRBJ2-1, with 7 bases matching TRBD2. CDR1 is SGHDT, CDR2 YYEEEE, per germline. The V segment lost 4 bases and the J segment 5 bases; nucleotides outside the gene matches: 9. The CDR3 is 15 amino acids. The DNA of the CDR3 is TGTGCCAGCAGCAGCCGGACTAGTAACCACAATGAGCAGTTCTTC. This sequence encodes CASSSRTSNHNEQFF. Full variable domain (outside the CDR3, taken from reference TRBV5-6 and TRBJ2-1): DAGVTQSPTHLIKTRGQQVTLRCSPKSGHDTVSWYQQALGQGPQFIFQYYEEEERQRGNFPDRFSGHQFPNYSSELNVNALLLGDSALYLCASSSRTSNHNEQFFGPGTRLTVL.

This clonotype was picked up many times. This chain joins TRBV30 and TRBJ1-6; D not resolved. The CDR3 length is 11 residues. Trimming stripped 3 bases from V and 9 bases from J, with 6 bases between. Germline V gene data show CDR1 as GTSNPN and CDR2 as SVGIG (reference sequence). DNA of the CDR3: TGTGCCTGGAGGATAGGTTCACCCCTCCACTTT. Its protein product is CAWRIGSPLHF.

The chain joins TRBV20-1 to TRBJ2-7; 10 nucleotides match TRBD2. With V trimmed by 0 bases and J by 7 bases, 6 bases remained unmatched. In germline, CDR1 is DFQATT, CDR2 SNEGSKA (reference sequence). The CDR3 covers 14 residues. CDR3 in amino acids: CSARDGSGGGEQYF. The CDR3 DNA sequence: TGCAGTGCTAGAGATGGGAGCGGGGGGGGTGAGCAGTACTTC.

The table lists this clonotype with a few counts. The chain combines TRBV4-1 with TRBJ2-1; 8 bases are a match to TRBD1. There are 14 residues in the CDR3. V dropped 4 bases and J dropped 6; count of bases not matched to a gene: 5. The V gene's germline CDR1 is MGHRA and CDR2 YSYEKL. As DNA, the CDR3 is TGCGCCAGCAGCCCGACAGGGGTGGGCAATGAGCAGTTCTTC. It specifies CASSPTGVGNEQFF.

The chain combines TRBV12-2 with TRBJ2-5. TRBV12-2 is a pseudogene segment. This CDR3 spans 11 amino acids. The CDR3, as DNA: TGTGCAAGTCGCTTCGCAAAGACCCAGTACTTC. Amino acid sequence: CASRFAKTQYF.

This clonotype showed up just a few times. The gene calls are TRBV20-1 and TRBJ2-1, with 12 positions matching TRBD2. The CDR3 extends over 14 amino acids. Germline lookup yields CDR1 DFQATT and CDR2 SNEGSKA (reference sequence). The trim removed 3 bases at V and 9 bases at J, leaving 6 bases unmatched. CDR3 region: CSASASGGAGEQFF. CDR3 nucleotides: TGCAGTGCTAGTGCTAGCGGGGGGGCGGGTGAGCAGTTCTTC.

This CDR3 reads CSASRGSIAYNEQFF. Here the CDR3 DNA reads TGCAGTGCTAGTCGCGGGAGTATCGCCTACAATGAGCAGTTCTTC. This sequence joins TRBV20-1 and TRBJ2-1; 7 positions match TRBD2. Germline V gene lookup returns CDR1 DFQATT and CDR2 SNEGSKA (reference sequence). Trimming removed 3 bases from V and 2 bases from J; junction bases left unmatched: 7. There are 15 residues in the CDR3.

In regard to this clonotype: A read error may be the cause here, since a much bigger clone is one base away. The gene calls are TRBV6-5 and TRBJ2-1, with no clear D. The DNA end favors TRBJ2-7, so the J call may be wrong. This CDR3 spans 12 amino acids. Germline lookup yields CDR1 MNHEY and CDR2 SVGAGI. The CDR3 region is CASSYSSNEQYF. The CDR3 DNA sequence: TGTGCCAGCAGTTACTCGAGCAATGAGCAGTACTTC.

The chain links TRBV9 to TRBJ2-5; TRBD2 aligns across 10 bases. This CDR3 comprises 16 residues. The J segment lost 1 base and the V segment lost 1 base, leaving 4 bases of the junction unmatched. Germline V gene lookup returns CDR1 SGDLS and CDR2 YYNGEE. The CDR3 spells CASSVTGLAAQETQYF. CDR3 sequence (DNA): TGTGCCAGCAGCGTAACAGGACTAGCGGCCCAAGAGACCCAGTACTTC.

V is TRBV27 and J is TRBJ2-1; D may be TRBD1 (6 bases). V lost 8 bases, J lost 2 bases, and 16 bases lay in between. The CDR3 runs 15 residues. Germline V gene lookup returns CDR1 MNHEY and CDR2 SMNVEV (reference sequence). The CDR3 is CASVPGHTTYNEQFF. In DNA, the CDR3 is TGTGCCAGCGTTCCGGGACACACCACCTACAATGAGCAGTTCTTC.

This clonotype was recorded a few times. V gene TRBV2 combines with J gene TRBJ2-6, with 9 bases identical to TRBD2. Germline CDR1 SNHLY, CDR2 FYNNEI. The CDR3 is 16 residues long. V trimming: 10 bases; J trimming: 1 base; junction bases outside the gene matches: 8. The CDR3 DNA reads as TGTGCCAACAGGATTAGCGGGGGTTCTGGGGCCAACGTCCTGACTTTC. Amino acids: CANRISGGSGANVLTF.

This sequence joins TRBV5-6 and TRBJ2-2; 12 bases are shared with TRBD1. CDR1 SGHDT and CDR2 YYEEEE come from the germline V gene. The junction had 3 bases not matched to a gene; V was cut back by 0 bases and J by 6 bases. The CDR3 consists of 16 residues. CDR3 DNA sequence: TGTGCCAGCAGCTTGGCCGGGACAGGGGGCCCCGGGGAGCTGTTTTTT. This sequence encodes CASSLAGTGGPGELFF.

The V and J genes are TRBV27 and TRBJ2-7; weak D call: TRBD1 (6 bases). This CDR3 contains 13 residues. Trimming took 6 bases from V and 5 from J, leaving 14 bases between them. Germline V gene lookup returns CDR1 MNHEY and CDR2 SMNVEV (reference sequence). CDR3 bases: TGTGCCAGCAGAATACAGGGTAGGCACGAGCAGTACTTC. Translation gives CASRIQGRHEQYF.

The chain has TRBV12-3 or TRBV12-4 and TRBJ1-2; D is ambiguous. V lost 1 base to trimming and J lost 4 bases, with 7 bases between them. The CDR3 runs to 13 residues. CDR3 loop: CASSLGKIYGYTF. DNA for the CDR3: TGTGCCAGCAGTTTAGGCAAAATCTATGGCTACACCTTC.

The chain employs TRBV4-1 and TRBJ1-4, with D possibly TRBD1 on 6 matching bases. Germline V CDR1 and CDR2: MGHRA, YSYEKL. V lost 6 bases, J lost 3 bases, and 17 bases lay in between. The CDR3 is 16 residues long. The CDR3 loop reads CASSQGRSGANEKLFF. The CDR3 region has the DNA TGCGCCAGCAGTCAGGGGAGATCGGGGGCTAATGAAAAACTGTTTTTT.

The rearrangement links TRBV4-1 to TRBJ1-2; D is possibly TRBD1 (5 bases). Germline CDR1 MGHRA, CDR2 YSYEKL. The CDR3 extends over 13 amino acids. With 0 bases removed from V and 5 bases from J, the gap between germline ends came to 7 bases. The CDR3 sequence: CASSQEQEYGYTF. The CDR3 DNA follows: TGCGCCAGCAGCCAAGAACAGGAGTATGGCTACACCTTC.

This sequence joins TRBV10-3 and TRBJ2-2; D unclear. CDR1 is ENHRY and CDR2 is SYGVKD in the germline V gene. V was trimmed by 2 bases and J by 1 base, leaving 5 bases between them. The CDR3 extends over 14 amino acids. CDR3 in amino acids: CAISEGVNTGELFF. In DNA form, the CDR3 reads TGTGCCATCAGTGAGGGTGTGAACACCGGGGAGCTGTTTTTT.

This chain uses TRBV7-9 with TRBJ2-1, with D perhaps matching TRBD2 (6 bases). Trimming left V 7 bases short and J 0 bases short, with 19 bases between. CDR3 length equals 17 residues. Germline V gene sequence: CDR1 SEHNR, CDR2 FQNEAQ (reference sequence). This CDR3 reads CASMGGRALHSYNEQFF. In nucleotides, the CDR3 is TGTGCCAGCATGGGGGGAAGGGCCCTACACTCCTACAATGAGCAGTTCTTC. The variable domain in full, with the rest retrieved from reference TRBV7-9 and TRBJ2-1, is DTGVSQNPRHKITKRGQNVTFRCDPISEHNRLYWYRQTLGQGPEFLTYFQNEAQLEKSRLLSDRFSAERPKGSFSTLEIQRTEQGDSAMYLCASMGGRALHSYNEQFFGPGTRLTVL.

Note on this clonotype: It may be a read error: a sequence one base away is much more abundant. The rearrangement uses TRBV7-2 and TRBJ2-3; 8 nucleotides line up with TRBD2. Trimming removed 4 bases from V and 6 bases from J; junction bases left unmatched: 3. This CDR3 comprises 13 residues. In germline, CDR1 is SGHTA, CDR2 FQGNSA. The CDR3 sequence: CASSWREDDTQYF. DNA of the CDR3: TGTGCCAGCAGCTGGCGGGAGGACGATACGCAGTATTTT.

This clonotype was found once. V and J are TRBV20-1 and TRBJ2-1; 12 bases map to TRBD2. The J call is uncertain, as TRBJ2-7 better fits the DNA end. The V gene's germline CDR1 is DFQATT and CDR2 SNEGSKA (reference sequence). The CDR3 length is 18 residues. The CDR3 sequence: CSASRMGLAGSSYNEQYF. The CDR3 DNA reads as TGCAGTGCTAGTCGTATGGGACTAGCGGGCTCCTCCTACAATGAGCAGTACTTC.

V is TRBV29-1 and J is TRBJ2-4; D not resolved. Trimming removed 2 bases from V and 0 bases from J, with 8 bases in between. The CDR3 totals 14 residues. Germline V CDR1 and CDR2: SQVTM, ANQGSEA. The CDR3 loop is CSVESVPAKNIQYF. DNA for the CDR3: TGCAGCGTTGAATCAGTCCCAGCCAAAAACATTCAGTACTTC.

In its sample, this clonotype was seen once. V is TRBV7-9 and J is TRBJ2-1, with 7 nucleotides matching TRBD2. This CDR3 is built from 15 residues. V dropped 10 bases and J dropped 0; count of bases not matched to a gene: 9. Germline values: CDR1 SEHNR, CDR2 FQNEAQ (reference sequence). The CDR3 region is CATSAGVASYNEQFF. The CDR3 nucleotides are TGTGCCACTTCGGCGGGAGTGGCCTCCTACAATGAGCAGTTCTTC.

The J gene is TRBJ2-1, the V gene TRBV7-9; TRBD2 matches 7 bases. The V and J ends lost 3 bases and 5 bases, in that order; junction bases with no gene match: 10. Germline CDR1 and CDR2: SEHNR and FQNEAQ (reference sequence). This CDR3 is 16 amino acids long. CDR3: CASSLVSSGVNNEQFF. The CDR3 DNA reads TGTGCCAGCAGCTTGGTGTCGAGCGGGGTCAACAATGAGCAGTTCTTC.

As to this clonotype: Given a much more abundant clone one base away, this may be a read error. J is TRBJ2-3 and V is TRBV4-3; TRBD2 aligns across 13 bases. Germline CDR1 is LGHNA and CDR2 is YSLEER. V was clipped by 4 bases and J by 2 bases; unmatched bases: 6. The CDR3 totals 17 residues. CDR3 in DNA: TGCGCCAGCAGCCGGGGACTAGCGGGGAGCCCCACAGATACGCAGTATTTT. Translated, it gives CASSRGLAGSPTDTQYF.